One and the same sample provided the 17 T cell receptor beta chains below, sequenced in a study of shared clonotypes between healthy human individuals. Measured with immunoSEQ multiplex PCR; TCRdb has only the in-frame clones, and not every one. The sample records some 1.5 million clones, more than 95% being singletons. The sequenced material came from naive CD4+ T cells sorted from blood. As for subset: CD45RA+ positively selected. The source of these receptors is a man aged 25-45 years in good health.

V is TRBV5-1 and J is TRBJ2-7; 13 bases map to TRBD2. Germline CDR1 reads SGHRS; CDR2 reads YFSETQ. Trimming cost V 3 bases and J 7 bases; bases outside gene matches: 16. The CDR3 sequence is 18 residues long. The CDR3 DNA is TGCGCCAGCAGCTCCCCAAATACCGGGACTAGCGGGATTGGTGAGCAGTACTTC. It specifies CASSSPNTGTSGIGEQYF.

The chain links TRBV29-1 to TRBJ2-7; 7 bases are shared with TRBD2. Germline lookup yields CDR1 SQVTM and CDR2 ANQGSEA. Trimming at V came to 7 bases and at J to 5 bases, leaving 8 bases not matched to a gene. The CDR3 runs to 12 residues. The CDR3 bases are TGCAGCGCTGGCGGGGGATATAACGAGCAGTACTTC. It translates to CSAGGGYNEQYF.

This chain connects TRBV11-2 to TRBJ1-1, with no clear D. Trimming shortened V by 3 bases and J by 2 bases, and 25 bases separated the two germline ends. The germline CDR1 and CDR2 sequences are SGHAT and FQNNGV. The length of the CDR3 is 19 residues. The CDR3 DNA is TGTGCCAGCAGCTTTGTCCGCGGTAGAGGGTTGATGCTAAACACTGAAGCTTTCTTT. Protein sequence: CASSFVRGRGLMLNTEAFF.

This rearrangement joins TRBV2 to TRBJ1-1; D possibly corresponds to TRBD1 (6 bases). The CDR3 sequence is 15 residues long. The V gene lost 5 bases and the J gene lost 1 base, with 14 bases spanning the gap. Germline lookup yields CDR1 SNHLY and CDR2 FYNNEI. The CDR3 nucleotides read TGTGCCAGCAGTAATAACAGGGCTGCGAACACTGAAGCTTTCTTT. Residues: CASSNNRAANTEAFF. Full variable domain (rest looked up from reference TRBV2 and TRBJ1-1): EPEVTQTPSHQVTQMGQEVILRCVPISNHLYFYWYRQILGQKVEFLVSFYNNEISEKSEIFDDQFSVERPDGSNFTLKIRSTKLEDSAMYFCASSNNRAANTEAFFGQGTRLTVV.

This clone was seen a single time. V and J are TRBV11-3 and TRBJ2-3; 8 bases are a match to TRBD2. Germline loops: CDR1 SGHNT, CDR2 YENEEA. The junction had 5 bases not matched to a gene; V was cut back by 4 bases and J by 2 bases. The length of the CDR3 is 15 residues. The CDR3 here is CASSYSGTPTDTQYF. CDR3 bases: TGTGCCAGCAGCTATAGCGGGACTCCCACAGATACGCAGTATTTT. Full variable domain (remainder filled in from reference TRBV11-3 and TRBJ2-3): EAGVVQSPRYKIIEKKQPVAFWCNPISGHNTLYWYLQNLGQGPELLIRYENEEAVDDSQLPKDRFSAERLKGVDSTLKIQPAELGDSAVYLCASSYSGTPTDTQYFGPGTRLTVL.

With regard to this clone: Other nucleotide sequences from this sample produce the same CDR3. CDR3 nucleotide sequence: TGTGCCAGCAGCGTAGAAGGGGCGGGGGCTAGCTCCTACAATGAGCAGTTCTTC. Amino acids: CASSVEGAGASSYNEQFF. The rearrangement links TRBV9 to TRBJ2-1; TRBD2 might be the D (7 bases). The germline V gene encodes CDR1 SGDLS and CDR2 YYNGEE. This CDR3 contains 18 residues. V lost 0 bases and J lost 0, with 16 bases in between.

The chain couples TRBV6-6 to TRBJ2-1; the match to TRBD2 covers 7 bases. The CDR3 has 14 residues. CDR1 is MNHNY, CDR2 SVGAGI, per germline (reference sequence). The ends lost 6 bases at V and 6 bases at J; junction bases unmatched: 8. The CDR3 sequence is CASSLSGTPNEQFF. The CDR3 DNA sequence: TGTGCCAGCAGCCTAAGCGGGACCCCCAATGAGCAGTTCTTC.

The CDR3 DNA sequence: TGTGCCAGCAGCACACTAGCGGGAGGGCTCAATGAGCAGTTCTTC. Translating gives CASSTLAGGLNEQFF. The V and J genes are TRBV7-8 and TRBJ2-1, with TRBD2 matching over 13 bases. Germline-derived CDR1 and CDR2 are SGHVS and FQNEAQ. The V gene end was trimmed by 5 bases and the J gene end by 6 bases; junction bases not matched to a gene: 4. The CDR3 covers 15 residues.

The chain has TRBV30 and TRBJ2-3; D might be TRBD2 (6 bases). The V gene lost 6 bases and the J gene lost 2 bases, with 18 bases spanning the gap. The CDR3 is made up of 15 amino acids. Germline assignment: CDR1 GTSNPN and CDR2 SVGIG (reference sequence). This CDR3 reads CACTSGERSTDTQYF. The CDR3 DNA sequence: TGTGCCTGCACCTCGGGGGAGCGGTCCACAGATACGCAGTATTTT.

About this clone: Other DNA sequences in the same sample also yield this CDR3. This chain's CDR3 is CSASGTYEQYF. The CDR3 DNA is TGCAGTGCTAGCGGTACCTACGAGCAGTACTTC. This chain uses TRBV20-1 with TRBJ2-7; D uncertain. Per germline, CDR1 DFQATT and CDR2 SNEGSKA (reference sequence). The CDR3 has 11 residues. V lost 3 bases and J 2 bases, leaving 5 bases between the germline ends.

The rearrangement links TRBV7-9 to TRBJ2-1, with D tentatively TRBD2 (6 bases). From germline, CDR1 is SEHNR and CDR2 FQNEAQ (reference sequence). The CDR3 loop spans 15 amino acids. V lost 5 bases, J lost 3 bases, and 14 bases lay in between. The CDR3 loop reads CASSVLADLYNEQFF. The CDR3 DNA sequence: TGTGCCAGCAGCGTACTAGCAGATCTCTACAATGAGCAGTTCTTC. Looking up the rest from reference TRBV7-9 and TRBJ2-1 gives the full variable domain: DTGVSQNPRHKITKRGQNVTFRCDPISEHNRLYWYRQTLGQGPEFLTYFQNEAQLEKSRLLSDRFSAERPKGSFSTLEIQRTEQGDSAMYLCASSVLADLYNEQFFGPGTRLTVL.

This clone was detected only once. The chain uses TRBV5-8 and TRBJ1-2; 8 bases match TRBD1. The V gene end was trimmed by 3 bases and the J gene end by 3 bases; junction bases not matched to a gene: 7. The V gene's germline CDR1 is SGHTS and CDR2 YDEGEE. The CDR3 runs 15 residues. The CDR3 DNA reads TGTGCCAGCAGCTCAAGGGACAGGAGATACTATGGCTACACCTTC. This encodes CASSSRDRRYYGYTF.

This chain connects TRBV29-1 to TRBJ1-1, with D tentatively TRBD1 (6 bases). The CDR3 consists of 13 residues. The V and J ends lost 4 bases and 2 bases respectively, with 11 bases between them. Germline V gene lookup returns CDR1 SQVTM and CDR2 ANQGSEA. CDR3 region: CSVGPGHNTEAFF. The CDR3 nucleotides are TGCAGCGTTGGCCCGGGACACAACACTGAAGCTTTCTTT.

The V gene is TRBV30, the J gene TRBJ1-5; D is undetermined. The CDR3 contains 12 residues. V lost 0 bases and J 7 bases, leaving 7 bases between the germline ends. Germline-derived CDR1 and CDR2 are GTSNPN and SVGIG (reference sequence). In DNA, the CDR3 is TGTGCCTGGAGTGTAAGGGAACAGCCCCAGCATTTT. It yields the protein CAWSVREQPQHF.

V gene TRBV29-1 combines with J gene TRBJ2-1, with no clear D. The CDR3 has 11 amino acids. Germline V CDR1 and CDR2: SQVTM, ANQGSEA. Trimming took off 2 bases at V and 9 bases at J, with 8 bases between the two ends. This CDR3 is CSVERVVEQFF. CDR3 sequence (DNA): TGCAGCGTTGAAAGGGTCGTTGAGCAGTTCTTC.

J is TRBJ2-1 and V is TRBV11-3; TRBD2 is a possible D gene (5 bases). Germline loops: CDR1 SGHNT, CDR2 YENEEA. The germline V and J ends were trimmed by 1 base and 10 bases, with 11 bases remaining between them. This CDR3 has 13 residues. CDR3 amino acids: CASSLGLEREQFF. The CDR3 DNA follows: TGTGCCAGCAGCTTAGGTCTAGAGCGGGAGCAGTTCTTC.

The CDR3 here is CASSSSPSADTQYF. For the CDR3, the DNA is TGCGCCAGCAGCTCCTCCCCCTCGGCAGATACGCAGTATTTT. This sequence joins TRBV5-1 and TRBJ2-3, with D uncertain. With 3 bases removed from V and 4 bases from J, the gap between germline ends came to 12 bases. The CDR3 loop spans 14 amino acids. The germline gives CDR1 SGHRS, CDR2 YFSETQ.